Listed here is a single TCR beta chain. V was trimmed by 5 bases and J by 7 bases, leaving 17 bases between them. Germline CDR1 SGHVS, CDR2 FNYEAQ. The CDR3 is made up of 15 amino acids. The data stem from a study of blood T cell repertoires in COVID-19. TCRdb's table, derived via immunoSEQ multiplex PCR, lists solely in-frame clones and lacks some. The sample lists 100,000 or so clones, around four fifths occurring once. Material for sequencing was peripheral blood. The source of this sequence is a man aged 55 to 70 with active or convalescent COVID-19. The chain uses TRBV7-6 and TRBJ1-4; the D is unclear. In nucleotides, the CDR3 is TGTGCCAGCAGCCAATGGGCTAAGGCGGGTGAAAAACTGTTTTTT. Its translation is CASSQWAKAGEKLFF.